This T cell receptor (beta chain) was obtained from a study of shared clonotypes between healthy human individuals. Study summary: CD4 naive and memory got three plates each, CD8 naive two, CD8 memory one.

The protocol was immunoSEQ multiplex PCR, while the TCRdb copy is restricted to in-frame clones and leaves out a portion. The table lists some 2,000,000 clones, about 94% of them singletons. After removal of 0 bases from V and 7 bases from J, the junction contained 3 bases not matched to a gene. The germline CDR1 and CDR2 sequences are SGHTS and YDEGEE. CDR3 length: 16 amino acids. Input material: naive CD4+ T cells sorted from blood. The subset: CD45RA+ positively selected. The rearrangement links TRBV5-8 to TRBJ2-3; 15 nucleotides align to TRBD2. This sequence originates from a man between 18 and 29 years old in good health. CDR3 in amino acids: CASSLAGTSGRYTQYF. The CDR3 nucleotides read TGTGCCAGCAGCTTGGCCGGGACTAGCGGGAGGTATACGCAGTATTTT.